This is a list of T cell receptor beta chains from one sample in a study of CDR3 diversity in severe acne. MiXCR was run by TCRdb on the PCR reads, yielding one entry per CDR3 protein. The repertoire holds fewer than 90,000 distinct CDR3 sequences, 50% to 65% seen once, with around 15% in the top ten. Material: blood. The receptor source for this set is a male donor in good health, without acne. The conserved cysteine and the conserved F or W are not part of the CDR3 here. Each record gives: CDR3 length, V gene, J gene, CDR3 protein.

CDR3 length: 11; V gene: TRBV19; J gene: TRBJ1-2; CDR3 protein: ASSIVGTGGYT
CDR3 length: 12; V gene: TRBV24-1; J gene: TRBJ1-1; CDR3 protein: ATREGGLNTEAF
CDR3 length: 13; V gene: TRBV20-1; J gene: TRBJ2-2; CDR3 protein: SARGVGARTGELF
CDR3 length: 8; V gene: TRBV24-1; J gene: TRBJ2-7; CDR3 protein: ATSVYEQY
CDR3 length: 14; V gene: TRBV9; J gene: TRBJ2-2; CDR3 protein: ASSHSGGVAAGELF
CDR3 length: 15; V gene: TRBV25-1; J gene: TRBJ2-7; CDR3 protein: ASRSSKLGEGSYEQY
CDR3 length: 12; V gene: TRBV6-1; J gene: TRBJ2-7; CDR3 protein: ASSEVGSNYEQY
CDR3 length: 12; V gene: TRBV28; J gene: TRBJ1-1; CDR3 protein: ASSFFREKTEAF
CDR3 length: 14; V gene: TRBV5-5; J gene: TRBJ1-4; CDR3 protein: ASSLVTPNDNEKLF
CDR3 length: 11; V gene: TRBV24-1; J gene: TRBJ1-2; CDR3 protein: ATSDPGTDGYT
CDR3 length: 13; V gene: TRBV29-1; J gene: TRBJ2-3; CDR3 protein: SVGDWEFFTDTQY
CDR3 length: 12; V gene: TRBV6-5; J gene: TRBJ1-5; CDR3 protein: ATRSGGLGQPQH
CDR3 length: 14; V gene: TRBV6-5; J gene: TRBJ1-3; CDR3 protein: ASSYSIRGATNTIY
CDR3 length: 13; V gene: TRBV7-2; J gene: TRBJ1-2; CDR3 protein: ASSSQGSVNYGYT
CDR3 length: 11; V gene: TRBV12-3/TRBV12-4; J gene: TRBJ1-2; CDR3 protein: ASSFSGTYGYT
CDR3 length: 10; V gene: TRBV24-1; J gene: TRBJ1-6; CDR3 protein: ATSDSTGYLH
CDR3 length: 13; V gene: TRBV5-6; J gene: TRBJ1-2; CDR3 protein: ASSFGDREFYGYT
CDR3 length: 11; V gene: TRBV6-9; J gene: TRBJ2-7; CDR3 protein: ASSGTGISEQY
CDR3 length: 13; V gene: TRBV5-1; J gene: NA; CDR3 protein: ASSTAPGGNETQY
CDR3 length: 11; V gene: TRBV25-1; J gene: TRBJ1-5; CDR3 protein: ASSFTDGQPQH
CDR3 length: 12; V gene: TRBV20-1; J gene: TRBJ2-7; CDR3 protein: SAQRGTSSYEQY
CDR3 length: 14; V gene: TRBV5-1; J gene: TRBJ2-5; CDR3 protein: ASSHGGVRGQETQY
CDR3 length: 12; V gene: TRBV29-1; J gene: TRBJ1-2; CDR3 protein: SESVFGEDYGYT